Shown below are 18 T cell receptor beta chains from a single sample sequenced in a study of cytomegalovirus exposure and HLA in healthy donors. This PCR relied on a set of 60 Vbeta primers and 13 Jbeta primers. Method: immunoSEQ multiplex PCR; TCRdb's copy keeps in-frame clones and lacks some. The sample shows more than 85,000 clones, around 77% of them seen only once. The sample comprised PBMCs. The receptors originated from a female donor in good health and CMV-seronegative.

The rearrangement joins TRBV27 to TRBJ1-1, with 7 positions matching TRBD1. The CDR3 has 14 amino acids. Germline V gene lookup returns CDR1 MNHEY and CDR2 SMNVEV (reference sequence). Germline trimming cut 3 bases from V and 1 base from J; bases unmatched to any gene: 2. CDR3: CASSFQGGNTEAFF. As DNA, the CDR3 is TGTGCCAGCAGTTTTCAGGGGGGGAACACTGAAGCTTTCTTT.

This chain connects TRBV18 to TRBJ2-7; 8 bases are a match to TRBD1. The CDR3 is 13 residues long. V shed 3 bases, J shed 3 bases, and the junction held 1 base outside the gene matches. Germline loops: CDR1 KGHSH, CDR2 LQKENI. The CDR3 is CASSPGQVYEQYF. For the CDR3, the DNA is TGTGCCAGCTCACCGGGACAGGTCTACGAGCAGTACTTC.

V and J are TRBV19 and TRBJ1-4; D is perhaps TRBD1 (6 bases). Trimming took 4 bases from V and 8 from J, leaving 14 bases between them. CDR1 and CDR2 from the germline V gene are LNHDA and SQIVND (reference sequence). This CDR3 spans 14 amino acids. CDR3 DNA sequence: TGTGCCAGTAGTAAACAGACAGGAGCAGAAAAACTGTTTTTT. It is translated as CASSKQTGAEKLFF.

The chain couples TRBV7-3 to TRBJ2-1, with 10 bases aligning to TRBD2. V shed 6 bases, J shed 2 bases, and the junction held 4 bases outside the gene matches. The CDR3 has 15 residues. The germline V gene encodes CDR1 SGHTA and CDR2 FQGTGA. The CDR3: CASSYLAGAYNEQFF. CDR3 in DNA: TGTGCCAGCAGTTACCTAGCGGGAGCCTACAATGAGCAGTTCTTC.

J is TRBJ2-2 and V is TRBV5-1; a possible D gene is TRBD2 (6 bases). This CDR3 region has 14 residues. Between the trimmed V and J ends, which lost 5 bases and 1 base, there was a span of 9 bases. Germline CDR1 is SGHRS and CDR2 is YFSETQ. CDR3 sequence (DNA): TGCGCCAGCAGTATCGGGGGGAACACCGGGGAGCTGTTTTTT. The encoded protein is CASSIGGNTGELFF.

This clone was counted between two and nine times. V and J are TRBV25-1 and TRBJ1-1, with TRBD1 identical over 8 bases. Germline V gene data show CDR1 as MGHDK and CDR2 as SYGVNS. V shed 6 bases and J 5 bases; nucleotides not matched to a gene: 11. This CDR3 contains 15 residues. The CDR3 protein is CASSTRNRGDTEAFF. The CDR3 DNA follows: TGTGCCAGCAGCACAAGAAACAGGGGGGATACTGAAGCTTTCTTT.

As concerns this clone: Other nucleotide sequences in the sample specify the same CDR3. The chain uses TRBV14 and TRBJ2-1; 10 bases are shared with TRBD2. With 4 bases clipped from V and 6 bases from J, the junction kept 15 bases outside the gene matches. CDR3 length equals 18 residues. Germline CDR1 reads SGHDN; CDR2 reads FVKESK. Here the CDR3 reads CASSPHGVLAGVGNEQFF. CDR3 in DNA: TGTGCCAGCAGCCCTCACGGGGTTCTAGCGGGAGTGGGCAATGAGCAGTTCTTC.

This clone showed up just a few times. The chain carries TRBV5-4 and TRBJ2-6, with D uncertain. From germline, CDR1 is SGHNT and CDR2 YYREEE (reference sequence). V was cut by 0 bases and J by 0 bases, with 4 bases left in between. CDR3 size: 15 residues. CDR3 sequence reads: CASSLGDSGANVLTF. CDR3 nucleotides: TGTGCCAGCAGCTTGGGAGACTCTGGGGCCAACGTCCTGACTTTC.

This clone qualifies as medium-sized (0.01 to 0.1%). V usage is TRBV6-4 and J usage is TRBJ1-1; 12 nucleotides agree with TRBD1. The CDR3 totals 19 residues. In germline, CDR1 is MRHNA, CDR2 SNTAGT. Losses at the gene ends were 1 base for V and 4 bases for J; bases not matched to a gene: 13. CDR3 in DNA: TGTGCCAGCAGTGACTTCAACCGGGACAGGGGGCTTTTGGGCACTGAAGCTTTCTTT. Amino acids: CASSDFNRDRGLLGTEAFF.

The V and J genes are TRBV30 and TRBJ2-3, with TRBD2 as a possible D gene (7 bases). Per germline, CDR1 GTSNPN and CDR2 SVGIG (reference sequence). The CDR3 consists of 13 residues. The V end was cut by 4 bases, the J end by 6 bases, with 14 bases between. CDR3 in DNA: TGTGCCTGGAACCGGGGGGCAGTGGATACGCAGTATTTT. Translating it yields CAWNRGAVDTQYF.

Only one count was recorded for this clone. The chain recombines TRBV7-2 with TRBJ2-3; 7 bases align to TRBD2. Looked up from germline, CDR1 is SGHTA and CDR2 is FQGNSA. V lost 3 bases, J lost 4 bases, and 10 bases stayed unmatched. There are 16 residues in the CDR3. The CDR3 protein is CASSFFWREFADTQYF. The CDR3 DNA is TGTGCCAGCAGCTTCTTCTGGCGGGAGTTCGCAGATACGCAGTATTTT.

This clone was seen a single time. V usage is TRBV27 and J usage is TRBJ2-7; 11 nucleotides line up with TRBD1. Germline CDR1 is MNHEY and CDR2 is SMNVEV (reference sequence). V lost 6 bases and J lost 4; bases outside the gene matches: 5. The CDR3 covers 14 residues. The CDR3 region is CASSRTGGGYEQYF. The DNA for the CDR3 is TGTGCCAGCAGCCGGACAGGGGGCGGATACGAGCAGTACTTC.

Only one count was recorded for this clone. The rearrangement links TRBV11-2 to TRBJ2-1, with D unclear. Looked up from germline, CDR1 is SGHAT and CDR2 is FQNNGV. The V end lost 5 bases, the J end lost 4 bases, and 12 bases lay between the germline ends. This CDR3 is built from 14 residues. CDR3 loop: CASSPYAIYNEQFF. The CDR3 DNA reads as TGTGCCAGCAGCCCTTACGCGATTTACAATGAGCAGTTCTTC.

This sequence joins TRBV7-3 and TRBJ1-6; D is possibly TRBD1 (6 bases). The CDR3 contains 17 residues. CDR1 is SGHTA, CDR2 FQGTGA, per germline. Trimming removed 5 bases from V and 0 bases from J, with 14 bases in between. The CDR3 region is CASSQYQGSSYNSPLHF. The CDR3 region has the DNA TGTGCCAGCAGCCAATATCAGGGGAGCTCCTATAATTCACCCCTCCACTTT.

The V call is TRBV7-3, the J call TRBJ2-1; a weak D match, TRBD2 (6 bases). The length of the CDR3 is 17 residues. V lost 4 bases, J lost 5 bases, and 21 bases lay in between. Germline values: CDR1 SGHTA, CDR2 FQGTGA. The chain's CDR3 is CASSSHADRDFHNEQFF. The CDR3 DNA reads TGTGCCAGCAGCTCTCACGCCGACCGGGACTTCCACAATGAGCAGTTCTTC.

This chain uses TRBV19 with TRBJ2-1, with 11 positions matching TRBD1. J lost 9 bases, V lost 1 base, and 2 bases had no gene match. Germline V gives CDR1 LNHDA, CDR2 SQIVND (reference sequence). This CDR3 is 14 amino acids long. Written as DNA, the CDR3 is TGTGCCAGTAGTATAGGGACAGGGGGCAGTGAGCAGTTCTTC. This encodes CASSIGTGGSEQFF.

The rearrangement uses TRBV5-1 and TRBJ2-2; possibly TRBD2 for D (5 bases). Trimming took 5 bases from V and 3 from J, leaving 17 bases between them. The CDR3 has 16 amino acids. Germline loops: CDR1 SGHRS, CDR2 YFSETQ. CDR3 region: CASSLLDSGDTGELFF. The CDR3 region has the DNA TGCGCCAGCAGTCTATTGGATTCCGGGGACACCGGGGAGCTGTTTTTT.

The V gene is TRBV5-4, the J gene TRBJ2-7; 7 positions agree with TRBD1. V dropped 2 bases and J dropped 3; count of bases not matched to a gene: 8. Germline-derived CDR1 and CDR2 are SGHNT and YYREEE (reference sequence). The CDR3 runs to 15 residues. CDR3 region: CASSLDRVFFYEQYF. CDR3 sequence (DNA): TGTGCCAGCAGCTTAGACAGGGTATTTTTCTACGAGCAGTACTTC.